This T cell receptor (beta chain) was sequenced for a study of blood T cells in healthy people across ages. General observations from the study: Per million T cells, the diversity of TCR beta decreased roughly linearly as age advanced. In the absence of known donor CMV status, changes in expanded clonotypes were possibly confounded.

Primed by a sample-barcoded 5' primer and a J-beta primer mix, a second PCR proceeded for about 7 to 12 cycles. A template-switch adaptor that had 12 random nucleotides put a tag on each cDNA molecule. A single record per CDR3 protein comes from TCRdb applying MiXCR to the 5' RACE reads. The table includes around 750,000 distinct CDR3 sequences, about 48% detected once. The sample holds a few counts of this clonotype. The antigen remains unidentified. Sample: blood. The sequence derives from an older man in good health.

Written as DNA, the CDR3 is TGTGCCAGCAGTCCCCTACCAACCTACAATGAGCAGTTCTTC. Translated: CASSPLPTYNEQFF. The chain employs TRBV27 and TRBJ2-1; no firm D call. The V gene lost 5 bases and the J gene lost 2 bases, with 10 bases spanning the gap. In germline, CDR1 is MNHEY, CDR2 SMNVEV (reference sequence). This CDR3 contains 14 residues.